These 32 T cell receptor beta chains were sequenced from one sample in a study of T cell repertoires in cytomegalovirus infection (dated by TCRdb to the late 2010s). TCRdb records Illumina HiSeq 1500 as the sequencer. TCRdb reanalyzed the raw reads on its own, using fastp at Q25 for trimming and MiXCR for clone calling, and kept in-frame beta chains. When rows share a CDR3 protein, they turn into one entry using the most common DNA and genes. The sample table holds 400,000 to 550,000 distinct CDR3 sequences, of which 11% were seen once. 10% of the sample is in the top ten clones. The sequenced sample consisted of PBMCs. These receptors came from a human donor in good health (CMV status not recorded). Some clones in this sample may be carry-over from other donors' samples.

This clonotype was seen at least ten times. The rearrangement links TRBV19 to TRBJ1-4, with D uncertain. The CDR3 has 11 amino acids. Germline values: CDR1 LNHDA, CDR2 SQIVND (reference sequence). The V and J ends lost 4 bases and 7 bases respectively, with 4 bases between them. Written as DNA, the CDR3 is TGTGCCAGTAGTAGCGTTGAAAAACTGTTTTTT. The encoded protein is CASSSVEKLFF.

This clonotype was seen ten or more times. The chain is built from TRBV11-3 and TRBJ1-1; the match to TRBD1 covers 7 bases. J was trimmed by 14 bases and V by 11 bases; bases with no gene match: 20. The germline V gene encodes CDR1 SGHNT and CDR2 YENEEA. CDR3 length equals 13 residues. The CDR3 sequence is CAPTPPQGPPVFF. CDR3 DNA: TGTGCCCCCACCCCACCACAGGGGCCCCCAGTCTTCTTT. Together with reference TRBV11-3 and TRBJ1-1, the CDR3 gives the full variable domain: EAGVVQSPRYKIIEKKQPVAFWCNPISGHNTLYWYLQNLGQGPELLIRYENEEAVDDSQLPKDRFSAERLKGVDSTLKIQPAELGDSAVYLCAPTPPQGPPVFFGQGTRLTVV.

This chain joins TRBV11-3 and TRBJ2-1; D is unclear. CDR1 SGHNT and CDR2 YENEEA come from the germline V gene. The CDR3 runs 15 residues. Trimming shortened V by 0 bases and J by 6 bases, and 12 bases separated the two germline ends. DNA of the CDR3: TGTGCCAGCAGCTTAGAATCGGCATCGGGCAATGAGCAGTTCTTC. It translates to CASSLESASGNEQFF.

The CDR3 loop reads CASSLRDNEKLFF. CDR3 nucleotides: TGCGCCAGCAGCTTGAGGGATAATGAAAAACTGTTTTTT. The rearrangement links TRBV5-1 to TRBJ1-4; D gene ambiguous. This CDR3 contains 13 residues. The V end lost 1 base, the J end lost 4 bases, and 5 bases lay between the germline ends. CDR1 and CDR2 from the germline V gene are SGHRS and YFSETQ.

Details on this clonotype: A much larger clone differs from this one at a single base, so this may be a read error. The chain combines TRBV14 with TRBJ2-1; tentative D call: TRBD1 (6 bases). The CDR3 length is 16 residues. Germline assignment: CDR1 SGHDN and CDR2 FVKESK. V lost 2 bases and J 4 bases, leaving 15 bases between the germline ends. CDR3 amino acids: CASSQLSPGQYNEQFF. CDR3 DNA: TGTGCCAGCAGCCAATTAAGCCCGGGACAATACAATGAGCAGTTCTTC.

Many counts were recorded for this clonotype. The J gene is TRBJ2-7, the V gene TRBV20-1; D gene uncertain. Germline assignment: CDR1 DFQATT and CDR2 SNEGSKA (reference sequence). CDR3 size: 15 residues. Trimming took off 3 bases at V and 0 bases at J, with 15 bases between the two ends. This CDR3 reads CSASKPASSSYEQYF. Written as DNA, the CDR3 is TGCAGTGCTAGTAAGCCAGCGTCTAGCTCCTACGAGCAGTACTTC.

This clonotype was seen many times. The chain couples TRBV5-1 to TRBJ1-5; D gene ambiguous. The CDR3 is 14 residues long. Germline V CDR1 and CDR2: SGHRS, YFSETQ. V shed 4 bases and J shed 5 bases, with 13 bases lying between them. This CDR3 is CASSPMTGDQPQHF. CDR3 DNA sequence: TGCGCCAGCAGCCCGATGACTGGAGATCAGCCCCAGCATTTT.

In its sample, this clonotype was seen many times. The chain is built from TRBV11-2 and TRBJ1-4, with D possibly TRBD1 on 5 matching bases. Germline assignment: CDR1 SGHAT and CDR2 FQNNGV. The CDR3 is made up of 14 amino acids. The V end lost 6 bases, the J end lost 7 bases, and 15 bases lay between the germline ends. The CDR3 loop is CASSGIRDTEKLFF. Here the CDR3 DNA reads TGTGCCAGCAGTGGAATCAGGGATACTGAAAAACTGTTTTTT.

The chain links TRBV2 to TRBJ1-5, with no clear D. The CDR3 runs 14 residues. V was pared by 7 bases and J by 2 bases, with 12 bases between. Germline CDR1 SNHLY, CDR2 FYNNEI. CDR3 coding DNA: TGTGCCAGCACCCCTACGACCCGCAATCAGCCCCAGCATTTT. Amino acid sequence: CASTPTTRNQPQHF.

This clonotype turned up a few times. The chain has TRBV7-9 and TRBJ1-1, with 7 bases identical to TRBD1. Germline V gene sequence: CDR1 SEHNR, CDR2 FQNEAQ (reference sequence). The CDR3 length is 14 residues. The J segment lost 5 bases and the V segment lost 4 bases, leaving 7 bases of the junction unmatched. The CDR3 region is CASSSTGTGTEAFF. CDR3 DNA sequence: TGTGCCAGCAGCTCGACAGGGACTGGGACTGAAGCTTTCTTT.

Only a few counts were recorded for this clonotype. The J gene is TRBJ2-1, the V gene TRBV6-5; 7 nucleotides line up with TRBD1. The CDR3 loop spans 13 amino acids. Germline V lookup: CDR1 MNHEY, CDR2 SVGAGI. Trimming cost V 2 bases and J 7 bases; bases outside gene matches: 2. The CDR3 protein is CASSYRTGNEQFF. As DNA, the CDR3 is TGTGCCAGCAGTTACCGGACAGGTAATGAGCAGTTCTTC.

This clonotype showed up many times. This sequence joins TRBV12-3 or TRBV12-4 and TRBJ1-6; 8 bases line up with TRBD1. V gave up 6 bases and J gave up 7 bases; unmatched junction bases: 5. The CDR3 length is 14 residues. This chain's CDR3 is CASRRQGPNSPLHF. The CDR3 DNA sequence: TGTGCCAGCAGACGACAGGGGCCCAATTCACCCCTCCACTTT.

This clonotype was seen many times. The V gene is TRBV28, the J gene TRBJ2-5; 7 bases agree with TRBD1. The CDR3 length is 15 residues. V lost 2 bases, J lost 5 bases, and 8 bases stayed unmatched. In germline, CDR1 is MDHEN, CDR2 SYDVKM. CDR3 DNA: TGTGCCAGCAGTTTAGTAGGGGGCGAAGCCGAGACCCAGTACTTC. It specifies CASSLVGGEAETQYF.

In this sample, this clonotype turned up many times. The CDR3 DNA reads as TGTGCCAGCAGTTTACAGGGGAACTACCAAGAGACCCAGTACTTC. This gives the protein CASSLQGNYQETQYF. This rearrangement joins TRBV7-9 to TRBJ2-5; 7 bases line up with TRBD1. Germline V lookup: CDR1 SEHNR, CDR2 FQNEAQ (reference sequence). V shed 6 bases, J shed 0 bases, and the junction held 7 bases outside the gene matches. The CDR3 spans 15 residues.

For this clonotype: This may be a read error: a much more frequent sequence differs by one nucleotide. The chain carries TRBV20-1 and TRBJ1-1; D remains unclear. Trimming removed 6 bases from V and 3 bases from J, with 23 bases in between. This CDR3 has 16 residues. Per the germline V gene, CDR1 is DFQATT and CDR2 is SNEGSKA (reference sequence). The CDR3 region has the DNA TGCAGTGCACCTTTAAGACTCCCAAAAGCGCACACTGAAGCTTTCTTT. This codes for CSAPLRLPKAHTEAFF.

This clonotype has a handful of counts. The chain combines TRBV18 with TRBJ2-7; a possible D gene is TRBD1 (6 bases). V was pared by 3 bases and J by 1 base, with 13 bases between. This CDR3 spans 15 amino acids. From germline, CDR1 is KGHSH and CDR2 LQKENI. The CDR3 sequence: CASSPVLQGSYEQYF. DNA for the CDR3: TGTGCCAGCTCACCGGTCCTTCAGGGGTCCTACGAGCAGTACTTC. The full variable domain, completed using reference TRBV18 and TRBJ2-7, is NAGVMQNPRHLVRRRGQEARLRCSPMKGHSHVYWYRQLPEEGLKFMVYLQKENIIDESGMPKERFSAEFPKEGPSILRIQQVVRGDSAAYFCASSPVLQGSYEQYFGPGTRLTVT.

This clonotype was picked up many times. CDR3 nucleotide sequence: TGTGCCAGCAGCCAAAGCACGGCTGGCTATGAGCAGTTCTTC. Residues: CASSQSTAGYEQFF. The chain links TRBV4-2 to TRBJ2-1; no definite D call. This CDR3 region has 14 residues. Trimming left V 2 bases short and J 8 bases short, with 13 bases between. The V gene's germline CDR1 is LGHNA and CDR2 YNFKEQ.

This clonotype was detected ten times or more. V and J are TRBV11-1 and TRBJ2-1, with a possible D match to TRBD2 (5 bases). V was shortened by 5 bases and J by 2 bases, with 13 bases between the two germline ends. The CDR3 contains 15 residues. CDR1 and CDR2 (germline): SGHAT, FQDESV (reference sequence). The CDR3 DNA sequence: TGTGCCAGCAGCCCGAGCGGACTTCCCTACAATGAGCAGTTCTTC. This translates into CASSPSGLPYNEQFF.

This chain's CDR3 is CASSEERYEQYF. DNA for the CDR3: TGTGCCAGCAGTGAAGAGAGGTACGAGCAGTACTTC. This rearrangement joins TRBV6-1 to TRBJ2-7, with D uncertain. Germline loops: CDR1 MNHNS, CDR2 SASEGT. The V and J ends lost 1 base and 4 bases respectively, with 5 bases between them. The CDR3 spans 12 residues.

This chain connects TRBV5-4 to TRBJ2-5; the D is unclear. The CDR3 covers 15 residues. Between the trimmed V and J ends, which lost 0 bases and 2 bases, there was a span of 11 bases. Germline CDR1 is SGHNT and CDR2 is YYREEE (reference sequence). The chain's CDR3 is CASSLVQKPQETQYF. The CDR3 region has the DNA TGTGCCAGCAGCTTGGTTCAGAAGCCTCAAGAGACCCAGTACTTC.

V usage is TRBV20-1 and J usage is TRBJ2-6; D is undetermined. The CDR3 spans 14 residues. The V gene's germline CDR1 is DFQATT and CDR2 SNEGSKA (reference sequence). Trimming cost V 1 base and J 0 bases, with 4 bases left between them. As DNA, the CDR3 is TGCAGTGCTAGAGCTACCTCTGGGGCCAACGTCCTGACTTTC. Translating gives CSARATSGANVLTF.

The sample holds many counts of this clonotype. V gene TRBV12-5 combines with J gene TRBJ1-4; unclear D gene. V lost 4 bases and J 0 bases, leaving 15 bases between the germline ends. This CDR3 has 17 amino acids. Germline loops: CDR1 LGHNT, CDR2 FRNRAP. In DNA form, the CDR3 reads TGTGCTAGTGGTTCGCCTTGGGCGTCTGCAACTAATGAAAAACTGTTTTTT. Amino acids: CASGSPWASATNEKLFF.

CDR3: CASSILHFEGTAPEAFF. The CDR3 DNA reads TGTGCCAGTAGTATCCTTCATTTCGAAGGGACAGCCCCTGAAGCTTTCTTT. The rearrangement uses TRBV19 and TRBJ1-1; 7 nucleotides agree with TRBD1. Germline CDR1 is LNHDA and CDR2 is SQIVND (reference sequence). The CDR3 covers 17 residues. The junction had 16 bases not matched to a gene; V was cut back by 3 bases and J by 6 bases.

This clonotype came up a few times. The gene calls are TRBV7-9 and TRBJ1-2; no reliable D call. V was trimmed by 5 bases and J by 3 bases, leaving 4 bases between them. CDR1 and CDR2 (germline): SEHNR, FQNEAQ (reference sequence). The CDR3 consists of 11 residues. CDR3 nucleotide sequence: TGTGCCAGCAGCATAGACTATGGCTACACCTTC. Amino acid sequence: CASSIDYGYTF.

This clonotype was seen at least ten times. DNA for the CDR3: TGTGCCCCGCGGGGGCGAGAGACCCAGTACTTC. It specifies CAPRGRETQYF. The rearrangement links TRBV2 to TRBJ2-5; TRBD2 is a possible D gene (7 bases). With 11 bases removed from V and 4 bases from J, the gap between germline ends came to 11 bases. CDR1 and CDR2 from the germline V gene are SNHLY and FYNNEI. CDR3 length: 11 amino acids.

V gene TRBV24-1 combines with J gene TRBJ2-2; 7 bases fit TRBD2. Germline V CDR1 and CDR2: KGHDR, SFDVKD. V lost 4 bases to trimming and J lost 6 bases; unmatched junction nucleotides: 4. There are 14 residues in the CDR3. This chain's CDR3 is CATSDPAGSGELFF. The CDR3, as DNA: TGTGCCACCAGTGACCCAGCGGGGTCCGGGGAGCTGTTTTTT.

This chain connects TRBV27 to TRBJ2-7, with D maybe TRBD2 (6 bases). The germline V gene encodes CDR1 MNHEY and CDR2 SMNVEV (reference sequence). This CDR3 spans 16 amino acids. V was shortened by 6 bases and J by 3 bases, with 21 bases between the two germline ends. CDR3 DNA sequence: TGTGCCAGCAGCCCGAAAGGGCGAGGGACTCTCTACGAGCAGTACTTC. Its protein product is CASSPKGRGTLYEQYF.

This clonotype was found many times. V gene TRBV19 combines with J gene TRBJ2-2, with 7 bases that match TRBD1. The J segment lost 3 bases and the V segment lost 8 bases, leaving 6 bases of the junction unmatched. Per germline, CDR1 LNHDA and CDR2 SQIVND (reference sequence). CDR3 length: 14 residues. The CDR3 loop is CASRRGTDTGELFF. In nucleotides, the CDR3 is TGTGCCAGTCGTCGTGGGACAGACACCGGGGAGCTGTTTTTT.

This clonotype occurred many times. This chain uses TRBV7-9 with TRBJ1-2; TRBD1 might be the D (5 bases). Trimming left V 4 bases short and J 7 bases short, with 16 bases between. The CDR3 length is 14 residues. CDR1 and CDR2 from the germline V gene are SEHNR and FQNEAQ (reference sequence). CDR3 coding DNA: TGTGCCAGCAGCTCCGCGGGGCAGGGTCGTGGCTACACCTTC. This gives the protein CASSSAGQGRGYTF.

The gene calls are TRBV30 and TRBJ2-1; 15 bases match TRBD2. This CDR3 has 14 residues. J was trimmed by 8 bases and V by 5 bases; bases with no gene match: 4. Germline V lookup: CDR1 GTSNPN, CDR2 SVGIG (reference sequence). The CDR3 sequence: CAWGLAGGQDEQFF. As DNA, the CDR3 is TGTGCCTGGGGACTAGCGGGAGGGCAGGATGAGCAGTTCTTC.

This clonotype was recorded a few times. The chain employs TRBV5-1 and TRBJ2-7, with 10 bases fitting TRBD2. The CDR3 spans 15 residues. Germline CDR1 is SGHRS and CDR2 is YFSETQ. With V trimmed by 5 bases and J by 1 base, 6 bases remained unmatched. The CDR3 spells CASRPGLAASYEQYF. The CDR3 DNA sequence: TGCGCCAGCAGACCCGGACTAGCGGCGTCCTACGAGCAGTACTTC.

This clonotype has a count of ten or more. V usage is TRBV7-3 and J usage is TRBJ1-2; no firm D call. This CDR3 spans 13 amino acids. Germline V lookup: CDR1 SGHTA, CDR2 FQGTGA. Deletions cut 2 bases from V and 1 base from J, with 5 bases between. CDR3 in amino acids: CASSLSLNYGYTF. The CDR3 bases are TGTGCCAGCAGCTTATCCCTTAACTATGGCTACACCTTC.